This T cell receptor (beta chain) derives from a study of blood T cell repertoires in COVID-19. The assay was immunoSEQ multiplex PCR, and TCRdb's table has in-frame clones only and misses some. The sample has about 340,000 clones; 85% to 90% are singletons. Seattle enrolled patients during active infection and tracked them longitudinally. The receptor comes from a woman between 50 and 59 years old with COVID-19, enrolled during active disease. Sequencing used peripheral blood.

CDR3 residues: CASSVSGGPTVNTEAFF. As DNA, the CDR3 is TGTGCCAGCAGCGTTTCGGGGGGTCCCACGGTGAACACTGAAGCTTTCTTT. The chain links TRBV25-1 to TRBJ1-1, with D possibly TRBD1 on 5 matching bases. The CDR3 totals 17 residues. V was cut by 6 bases and J by 0 bases, with 20 bases left in between. The V gene's germline CDR1 is MGHDK and CDR2 SYGVNS.